The 5 T cell receptor beta chains listed next were all sequenced from one sample in a study of long-term antiretroviral therapy in people with HIV (dated by TCRdb to between 2021 and 2022). The immunoSEQ hsTCRB v3.0 assay was used at survey level resolution to sequence the TRB variable region. The source is immuneACCESS, and TCRdb retained only in-frame sequences with V and J called. Part of the clones is not carried over; for the studies checked, unresolved V genes explain less than half of this, and the remainder is unexplained. Counted in this sample were 30,000 to 50,000 clones; 70% to 90% of them appeared once. Together, the top ten hold less than 4.5% of the sample. Material: unsorted PBMCs, obtained 1.2 years after starting antiretroviral therapy. The receptors stem from a woman aged 45-65 years with HIV.

The CDR3 loop is CASTGTGPRREQYF. The CDR3 region has the DNA TGTGCCAGCACGGGGACAGGCCCCCGGCGCGAGCAGTACTTC. J is TRBJ2-7 and V is TRBV25-1; 8 bases fit TRBD1. V gave up 7 bases and J gave up 6 bases; unmatched junction bases: 11. The germline V gene encodes CDR1 MGHDK and CDR2 SYGVNS. The CDR3 totals 14 residues.

V and J are TRBV27 and TRBJ2-4; 8 nucleotides agree with TRBD2. Germline V lookup: CDR1 MNHEY, CDR2 SMNVEV (reference sequence). The CDR3 consists of 18 residues. V gave up 5 bases and J gave up 0 bases; unmatched junction bases: 12. DNA for the CDR3: TGTGCCAGCAGTATGGCGGGGGGAATCCCTCTAGCCAAAAACATTCAGTACTTC. This codes for CASSMAGGIPLAKNIQYF.

V and J are TRBV27 and TRBJ1-1; D is unclear. Trimming cost V 6 bases and J 10 bases, with 18 bases left between them. CDR3 length equals 13 residues. Germline loops: CDR1 MNHEY, CDR2 SMNVEV (reference sequence). DNA of the CDR3: TGTGCCAGCAGAGCCAACAGCGAAGGTCGAGCTTTCTTT. Its protein product is CASRANSEGRAFF.

The gene calls are TRBV20-1 and TRBJ2-7; no clear D. The CDR3 consists of 11 residues. Germline V gene lookup returns CDR1 DFQATT and CDR2 SNEGSKA (reference sequence). Here the CDR3 reads CGPRHSDEQYF. Written as DNA, the CDR3 is TGCGGACCCCGCCATTCCGACGAGCAGTACTTC.

The CDR3 protein is CASSARQGGYEKLFF. CDR3 DNA sequence: TGTGCCAGCAGCGCGCGACAGGGTGGCTACGAAAAACTGTTTTTT. This chain links TRBV7-9 with TRBJ1-4, with 7 positions matching TRBD1. CDR3 length: 15 amino acids. With V trimmed by 5 bases and J by 8 bases, 11 bases remained unmatched. Germline CDR1 is SEHNR and CDR2 is FQNEAQ (reference sequence).